This T cell receptor beta chain derives from a study of cytomegalovirus exposure and HLA in healthy donors. For the study at large: The use of the same platform for the 100 to 150 validation repertoires and the 600 to 800 first-cohort repertoires was reported by a later analysis.

The CDR3 covers 19 residues. Germline CDR1 and CDR2: LGHNA and YSLEER. V gave up 0 bases and J gave up 10 bases; unmatched junction bases: 13. Separate from the roughly 720-subject first cohort was the approximately 120-subject validation cohort, to which the donors belonged. This clone was found once. What it binds is not known. Profiling relied on immunoSEQ multiplex PCR, and the TCRdb table lists in-frame clones only, not all of them. Of over 200,000 clones listed, roughly 88% were seen once; the top ten hold about 3%. Study-level findings and limits: In vitro work confirmed that three CMV-associated chains recognize CMV antigens. The study flagged approximately 180 TCR beta chains as cytomegalovirus-associated.

Material for sequencing was PBMCs. The receptor's source is a woman aged 18 to 35 in good health and CMV-seronegative. The chain employs TRBV4-3 and TRBJ2-1, with 15 bases aligning to TRBD2. CDR3 DNA: TGCGCCAGCAGCCAAGAGGTGGGACTAGCGGGAGGAGGGGGTATCGAGCAGTTCTTC. Translated, it gives CASSQEVGLAGGGGIEQFF.